What follows are 19 T cell receptor beta chains derived from one specimen sequenced in a study of T-cell memory formation after mild COVID-19 (dated by TCRdb to the early 2020s). The library was made by 5' RACE. The data were produced on an Illumina NovaSeq 6000. The public reads were reprocessed in TCRdb via fastp at Q25 and MiXCR, keeping in-frame beta chains. Each entry merges the rows of one CDR3 protein and shows their most common DNA and genes. The sample has about 410,000 distinct CDR3 sequences on record, about a sixth of them singletons. The top ten constitute roughly a fifth of the sample. The sequencing input was PBMCs or a T cell subset sorted from them (not recorded which). Receptors were obtained from a young man who had mild COVID-19 (a few samples of this study predate the infection). The sample titles of this study are shuffled in the database, so cell type and time point are left out; the donor was told from shared clones.

V is TRBV4-1 and J is TRBJ1-1; D is unclear. V dropped 3 bases and J dropped 1 base, with 6 bases sitting between them. This CDR3 is 13 amino acids long. Germline CDR1 is MGHRA and CDR2 is YSYEKL. The CDR3 DNA reads TGCGCCAGCAGCCACGGAGGGAACACTGAAGCTTTCTTT. Its protein product is CASSHGGNTEAFF.

The V gene is TRBV7-2, the J gene TRBJ1-2, with TRBD1 as a possible D gene (6 bases). V was cut by 4 bases and J by 6 bases, with 18 bases left in between. The germline gives CDR1 SGHTA, CDR2 FQGNSA. The CDR3 length is 15 residues. The CDR3 region is CASSSLYGGLNGYTF. In DNA, the CDR3 is TGTGCCAGCAGCTCCCTCTATGGGGGGCTGAATGGCTACACCTTC.

The chain joins TRBV6-1 to TRBJ2-2; TRBD2 aligns across 9 bases. From germline, CDR1 is MNHNS and CDR2 SASEGT. The ends lost 4 bases at V and 2 bases at J; junction bases unmatched: 2. The CDR3 runs to 15 residues. CDR3 protein: CASSVRGGNTGELFF. Written as DNA, the CDR3 is TGTGCCAGCAGTGTGCGGGGGGGTAACACCGGGGAGCTGTTTTTT.

This clonotype was counted between two and nine times. The chain links TRBV5-1 to TRBJ1-6; a weak D match, TRBD1 (5 bases). The CDR3 covers 17 residues. Per the germline V gene, CDR1 is SGHRS and CDR2 is YFSETQ. Trimming removed 3 bases at V and 1 base at J, with 14 bases between. The DNA of the CDR3 is TGCGCCAGCAGCTGGCAGGGTCGTGCGTCCTATAATTCACCCCTCCACTTT. Translated, it gives CASSWQGRASYNSPLHF.

This clonotype was seen repeatedly, ten times or more. The chain carries TRBV4-3 and TRBJ1-5; 9 bases align to TRBD1. CDR1 is LGHNA, CDR2 YSLEER, per germline. The CDR3 spans 16 residues. J was trimmed by 7 bases and V by 0 bases; bases with no gene match: 7. DNA of the CDR3: TGCGCCAGCAGCCAAGATCTGGGACAGGGCGGCCAGCCCCAGCATTTT. This translates into CASSQDLGQGGQPQHF.

This chain joins TRBV6-1 and TRBJ2-7; 7 nucleotides agree with TRBD2. J gave up 3 bases and V 3 bases, and 8 bases lay outside the gene matches. The CDR3 loop spans 15 amino acids. Germline CDR1 and CDR2: MNHNS and SASEGT. The CDR3 bases are TGTGCCAGCAGTGAGATAGCGGGTTTCCTCTACGAGCAGTACTTC. Translating gives CASSEIAGFLYEQYF.

This clonotype was observed a few times. DNA of the CDR3: TGCAGTGCTTGTGTAGGGGCTAGCACAGATACGCAGTATTTT. Translated: CSACVGASTDTQYF. This rearrangement joins TRBV20-1 to TRBJ2-3, with D possibly TRBD1 on 5 matching bases. Germline assignment: CDR1 DFQATT and CDR2 SNEGSKA (reference sequence). Trimming removed 5 bases from V and 0 bases from J, with 12 bases in between. The CDR3 sequence is 14 residues long.

The sample holds many counts of this clonotype. V gene TRBV7-2 combines with J gene TRBJ2-3; D is uncertain. This CDR3 has 13 residues. The germline V and J ends were trimmed by 1 base and 13 bases, with 15 bases remaining between them. Germline V gene data show CDR1 as SGHTA and CDR2 as FQGNSA. In DNA form, the CDR3 reads TGTGCCAGCAGCTTAGGGATTTGGAAACTGGAGTATTTT. Translation gives CASSLGIWKLEYF. Full variable domain (missing parts from reference TRBV7-2 and TRBJ2-3): GAGVSQSPSNKVTEKGKDVELRCDPISGHTALYWYRQSLGQGLEFLIYFQGNSAPDKSGLPSDRFSAERTGGSVSTLTIQRTQQEDSAVYLCASSLGIWKLEYFGPGTRLTVL.

This clonotype was seen repeatedly, ten times or more. The genes are TRBV5-1 and TRBJ1-1; D gene uncertain. The germline V gene encodes CDR1 SGHRS and CDR2 YFSETQ. CDR3 length equals 16 residues. The germline V and J ends were trimmed by 3 bases and 0 bases, with 15 bases remaining between them. CDR3 bases: TGCGCCAGCAGCTACAGCCCCGGGGTCATGAACACTGAAGCTTTCTTT. Its protein product is CASSYSPGVMNTEAFF.

The chain links TRBV11-1 to TRBJ2-7; no definite D call. V was pared by 3 bases and J by 2 bases, with 11 bases between. Germline V gene lookup returns CDR1 SGHAT and CDR2 FQDESV (reference sequence). The CDR3 totals 14 residues. In DNA, the CDR3 is TGTGCCAGCAGCTTTGCTGGGTTCCCCTACGAGCAGTACTTC. Encoded protein: CASSFAGFPYEQYF.

This clonotype was observed many times. The rearrangement joins TRBV7-9 to TRBJ2-5; TRBD2 matches 7 bases. After removal of 4 bases from V and 6 bases from J, the junction contained 2 bases not matched to a gene. This CDR3 region has 12 residues. Germline CDR1 SEHNR, CDR2 FQNEAQ (reference sequence). In DNA, the CDR3 is TGTGCCAGCAGCTGGGGAGGGAAGACCCAGTACTTC. It specifies CASSWGGKTQYF. Full variable domain (rest looked up from reference TRBV7-9 and TRBJ2-5): DTGVSQNPRHKITKRGQNVTFRCDPISEHNRLYWYRQTLGQGPEFLTYFQNEAQLEKSRLLSDRFSAERPKGSFSTLEIQRTEQGDSAMYLCASSWGGKTQYFGPGTRLLVL.

This clonotype was found once. This chain joins TRBV10-3 and TRBJ2-3, with D perhaps matching TRBD1 (5 bases). CDR3 length: 16 amino acids. CDR1 and CDR2 (germline): ENHRY, SYGVKD. Trimming cost V 5 bases and J 1 base, with 16 bases left between them. The CDR3 sequence: CAISRQGLGGTDTQYF. The CDR3 nucleotides are TGTGCCATCAGTCGCCAGGGTCTCGGAGGCACAGATACGCAGTATTTT.

This clonotype was seen only a few times. This chain links TRBV10-3 with TRBJ2-1, with D unclear. Trimming removed 0 bases at V and 8 bases at J, with 8 bases between. Germline CDR1 and CDR2: ENHRY and SYGVKD. The CDR3 runs to 13 residues. This CDR3 is CAISESRSHEQFF. The CDR3, as DNA: TGTGCCATCAGTGAGTCGAGGTCCCATGAGCAGTTCTTC.

The rearrangement links TRBV7-2 to TRBJ2-5; D unresolved. The CDR3 has 13 residues. Trimming shortened V by 2 bases and J by 3 bases, and 7 bases separated the two germline ends. Germline values: CDR1 SGHTA, CDR2 FQGNSA. CDR3 region: CASSLSRKETQYF. DNA of the CDR3: TGTGCCAGCAGCTTAAGCAGAAAAGAGACCCAGTACTTC.

This chain connects TRBV6-2 or TRBV6-3 to TRBJ2-1, with unresolved D. The CDR3 has 12 amino acids. Germline V lookup: CDR1 MNHEY, CDR2 SVGEGT. Trimming pared 2 bases from V and 12 bases from J, leaving 11 bases between. The CDR3 nucleotides are TGTGCCAGCAGTTACCCTGGGCGGTGGCAGTTCTTC. This codes for CASSYPGRWQFF.

This clonotype showed up just once. This chain links TRBV3-1 with TRBJ2-2; 8 bases match TRBD2. In germline, CDR1 is LGHDT, CDR2 YNNKEL (reference sequence). The V and J ends lost 1 base and 3 bases, in that order; junction bases with no gene match: 4. This CDR3 spans 16 amino acids. This CDR3 is CASSQGHGGDTGELFF. The CDR3 nucleotides are TGTGCCAGCAGCCAAGGGCACGGGGGGGACACCGGGGAGCTGTTTTTT.

The V gene is TRBV20-1, the J gene TRBJ2-7; D is undetermined. Trimming left V 0 bases short and J 5 bases short, with 11 bases between. This CDR3 has 13 amino acids. Germline loops: CDR1 DFQATT, CDR2 SNEGSKA (reference sequence). CDR3 bases: TGCAGTGCTAGAGATGGGCGAGTCCACGAGCAGTACGTC. Translation gives CSARDGRVHEQYV.

This clonotype was seen only a few times. CDR3 sequence: CASSQGVQSNQPQHF. Written as DNA, the CDR3 is TGCGCCAGCAGCCAAGGGGTACAGTCCAATCAGCCCCAGCATTTT. V is TRBV4-3 and J is TRBJ1-5; D is undetermined. This CDR3 spans 15 amino acids. Germline CDR1 and CDR2: LGHNA and YSLEER. Trimming removed 1 base from V and 3 bases from J, with 10 bases in between.

The V and J genes are TRBV5-1 and TRBJ2-2; 7 nucleotides line up with TRBD1. Trimming at V came to 1 base and at J to 7 bases, leaving 10 bases not matched to a gene. Germline CDR1 and CDR2: SGHRS and YFSETQ. CDR3 length: 16 amino acids. In nucleotides, the CDR3 is TGCGCCAGCAGCTTGAGGCAGGGGGTTGCTGACGGGGAGCTGTTTTTT. Translation gives CASSLRQGVADGELFF.